This TCR beta chain is drawn from a study of shared clonotypes between healthy human individuals. For the study at large: CD4 naive and CD4 memory each took three plates per donor, while CD8 naive took two and CD8 memory one. Study findings and constraints: The represented genetic and exposure-history diversity was limited by the small number of donors. Non-shared clonotypes showed lower generation probabilities than clonotypes common to all four donors.

It was at deep level that the assay was run. Produced via immunoSEQ multiplex PCR; TCRdb's table is partial and in-frame only. In the table there are about 2.3 million clones, 85% to 95% of which are singletons. Worth noting for this clone: Its antigen is undetermined. One junction end does not reproduce the germline sequence, and a read error may be involved.

Per the germline V gene, CDR1 is SGHNT and CDR2 is YENEEA. There are 14 residues in the CDR3. The origin of this receptor is a man aged 18 to 30 in good health. Some clones in this sample may be carry-over from other donors' samples. Material: naive CD4+ T cells from PBMCs. Sample subset: CD45RA+ positively selected. This chain connects TRBV11-3 to TRBJ2-2; D gene uncertain. In DNA, the CDR3 is TGTGCCAGCAGCTTAGGGGCGACCACCTGGGAGCTGTTTTTT. This codes for CASSLGATTWELFF.